This T cell receptor (beta chain) emerged from a study of cytomegalovirus exposure and HLA in healthy donors. The V end lost 1 base, the J end lost 9 bases, and 13 bases lay between the germline ends. CDR1 is SEHNR, CDR2 FQNEAQ, per germline (reference sequence). This CDR3 region has 15 residues. The PCR was carried out with 60 Vbeta primers and 13 Jbeta primers. Repertoires were generated with immunoSEQ multiplex PCR, while TCRdb's copy carries only in-frame clones and drops some. The data contain about 90,000 clones, more than 65% of them singletons. The rearrangement joins TRBV7-9 to TRBJ1-6; D possibly corresponds to TRBD1 (5 bases). This receptor was obtained from a woman under 30 in good health and CMV-seropositive. The sequencing sample was made of PBMCs. CDR3 protein: CASSLGGEGRSPLHF. The CDR3, as DNA: TGTGCCAGCAGCTTAGGGGGGGAGGGGCGTTCACCCCTCCACTTT. Combining the CDR3 with reference TRBV7-9 and TRBJ1-6 gives the whole variable domain DTGVSQNPRHKITKRGQNVTFRCDPISEHNRLYWYRQTLGQGPEFLTYFQNEAQLEKSRLLSDRFSAERPKGSFSTLEIQRTEQGDSAMYLCASSLGGEGRSPLHFGNGTRLTVT.